The rows below give T cell receptor beta chains drawn from one sample of a study of vaccination and CD4 T cells after COVID-19. For these receptors, no antigen is known. TCRdb re-derived calls from the PCR reads in MiXCR, one entry per CDR3 protein. The sample includes about 11,000 distinct CDR3 sequences, roughly 66% of them seen just once. Sequenced material: CD4+ T cells from blood, cultured in vitro. Every receptor here comes from a human donor who had recovered from COVID-19. CDR3s leave out the opening cysteine and the closing phenylalanine or tryptophan.

TRBV20-1 | 10 | SAVNGPYEQY
TRBV7-2 | 12 | ASSLSPGGTPLH
TRBV4-2 | 14 | ASSQRPGTGVNEQY
TRBV6-5 | 13 | ASSYNPDSNQPQH
TRBV6-5 | 12 | ASSYGTGASPLH
TRBV3-1 | 11 | ASSLTGDTEAF
TRBV30 | 11 | AWTVKQGYGYT
TRBV4-3 | 14 | ASSLGSAASTDTQY
TRBV6-4 | 13 | ASSDRGRSPYEQF
TRBV7-9 | 12 | ASSLTGGDTEAF
TRBV20-1 | 11 | SASRDTQGPQH
TRBV7-7 | 12 | ASSLAGYQETQY
TRBV6-2/TRBV6-3 | 11 | ASSYRTSVGYT
TRBV6-1 | 10 | ASRQANTEAF
TRBV20-1 | 13 | SARRGQGQGYGYT
TRBV20-1 | 13 | SAGRQGAGGNTIY
TRBV28 | 12 | ASSFEQASRAQY
TRBV6-1 | 11 | ASHTDRGQGYT
TRBV7-3 | 7 | ASSTGNT
TRBV24-1 | 14 | ATSDPGQGFTDTQY
TRBV19 | 12 | ASTGTGGDQPQH
TRBV20-1 | 11 | SPRKGVQETQY
TRBV7-6 | 12 | ASSLAANTGELF
TRBV7-7 | 10 | ASSNKGGEQY
TRBV11-2 | 13 | ASSLEQGRLRGYT
TRBV7-2 | 12 | ASSLVRQGGGYT
TRBV20-1 | 12 | RPQSGLRLYGYT
TRBV11-3 | 12 | ASSLRGNTGELF
TRBV7-8 | 14 | ASSLALGIVQETQY
TRBV30 | 13 | AWSTAGQPYQPQH
TRBV12-3/TRBV12-4 | 12 | ASSYSGRGTEAF
TRBV6-5 | 14 | ASSLAGGASYNEQF
TRBV20-1 | 10 | SAQSPGGQQY
TRBV15 | 12 | ATSRDRGQETQY
TRBV6-1 | 13 | ASSAGLADQETQY
TRBV20-1 | 13 | SAGNAAGGSEKLF
TRBV20-1 | 13 | SARDMRAGGETQY
TRBV20-1 | 11 | SAPRDGVKTQY
TRBV19 | 12 | ASTLRTAGNTIY
TRBV6-1 | 11 | ASSSDTTYGYT
TRBV7-9 | 13 | ASSSQGGGSYEQY
TRBV20-1 | 13 | SASPHGGTQETQY
TRBV28 | 18 | ASSSPGGTGNRGAKNIQY
TRBV4-1 | 13 | ASSHQLAGGYEQY
TRBV6-5 | 12 | ASSYTGQGATAF
TRBV7-2 | 14 | ASRLTSGRSYNEQF